This entry describes one TCR beta chain. The antigen is not known. The data originate from a study of T cell responses to AZD1222 COVID-19 vaccine. The table came from immunoSEQ multiplex PCR; TCRdb's copy has only in-frame clones and leaves some out. The table includes some 140,000 clones, around 90% detected once. General observations from the study: Nearly half of spike-specific TCRs reportedly target unmutated variant regions. Possibly, clonal diversity was underestimated; donors were largely white British and included more females.

The CDR3 extends over 12 amino acids. V lost 1 base and J lost 5, with 4 bases in between. Germline CDR1 is KGHDR and CDR2 is SFDVKD. This rearrangement joins TRBV24-1 to TRBJ2-5; no clear D gene. This sequence was found in an adult in good health. Sequencing was performed on peripheral blood, taken on day 0 of AZD1222 vaccination. CDR3 sequence: CATSDFGETQYF. Written as DNA, the CDR3 is TGTGCCACCAGTGATTTCGGGGAGACCCAGTACTTC.